This record covers a single TCR beta chain. The CDR3 covers 15 residues. Unmatched junction bases numbered 5, after V lost 1 base and J lost 4 bases. Germline V gives CDR1 SEHNR, CDR2 FQNEAQ (reference sequence). This sample was taken from a study of OX40 agonist ivuxolimab in advanced cancers. The method was immunoSEQ multiplex PCR; TCRdb's version includes in-frame clones alone and lacks a portion of them. Of 8,500 to 13,000 clones listed, just under 80% were seen once; the top ten hold less than 20%. The genes are TRBV7-9 and TRBJ2-5; TRBD2 aligns across 8 bases. The sample was CD4+ or CD8+ T cells sorted from blood, taken in a trial of the OX40 agonist ivuxolimab. The origin of this receptor is an adult with an advanced solid tumor such as melanoma, head and neck, liver or kidney cancer. This CDR3 reads CASSLGGSGGETQYF. The DNA of the CDR3 is TGTGCCAGCAGCTTAGGCGGGAGCGGGGGAGAGACCCAGTACTTC.